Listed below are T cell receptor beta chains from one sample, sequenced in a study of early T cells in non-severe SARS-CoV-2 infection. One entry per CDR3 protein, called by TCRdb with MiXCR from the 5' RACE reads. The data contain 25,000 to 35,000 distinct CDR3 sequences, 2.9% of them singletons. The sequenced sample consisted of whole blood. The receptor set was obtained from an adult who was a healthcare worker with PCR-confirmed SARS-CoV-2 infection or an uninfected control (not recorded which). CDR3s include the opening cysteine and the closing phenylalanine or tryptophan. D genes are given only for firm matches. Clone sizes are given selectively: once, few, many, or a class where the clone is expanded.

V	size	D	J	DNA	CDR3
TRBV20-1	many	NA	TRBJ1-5	TGCAGTGCTAGACAAGAGATAGGGCGAGGAGAGGTTGTGGGCAATCAGCCCCAGCATTTT	CSARQEIGRGEVVGNQPQHF
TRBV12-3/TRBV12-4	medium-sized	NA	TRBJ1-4	TGTGCCAGCAGTTTTGGCAGGGCCGGTGAAAAACTGTTTTTT	CASSFGRAGEKLFF
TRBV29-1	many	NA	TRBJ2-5	TGCAGCGTTGAAGATGGGCAGCAAGAGACCCAGTACTTC	CSVEDGQQETQYF
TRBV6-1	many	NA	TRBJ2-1	TGTGCCAGCAGCCAGGAATTCCGAAGCTCCTACAATGAGCAGTTCTTC	CASSQEFRSSYNEQFF
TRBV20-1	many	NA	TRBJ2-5	TGCAGTGCCCCTCTGATTGAGACCCAGTACTTC	CSAPLIETQYF
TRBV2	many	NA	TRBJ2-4	TGTGCCAGCAAACTGAGGGAGGCCAATATTCAGTACTTC	CASKLREANIQYF
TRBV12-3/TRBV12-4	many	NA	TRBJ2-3	TGTGCCAGCCACGGGGGGCTGTACACAGATACGCAGTATTTT	CASHGGLYTDTQYF
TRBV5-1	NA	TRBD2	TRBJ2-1	TGCGCCAGCAGCTTGACTAGCGGAACCTACAATGAGCAGTTCTTC	CASSLTSGTYNEQFF
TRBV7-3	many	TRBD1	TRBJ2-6	TGTGCCAGCAGCTCGGCGGGGACAGGGTCTGGGGCCAACGTCCTGACTTTC	CASSSAGTGSGANVLTF
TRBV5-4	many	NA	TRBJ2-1	TGTGCCAGCAGCTTGGCCCGGGGGGCATCCTACAATGAGCAGTTCTTC	CASSLARGASYNEQFF
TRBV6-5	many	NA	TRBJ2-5	TGTGCCAGCAGTTACTCAGCATCTCAGGGGCAAGAGACCCAGTACTTC	CASSYSASQGQETQYF